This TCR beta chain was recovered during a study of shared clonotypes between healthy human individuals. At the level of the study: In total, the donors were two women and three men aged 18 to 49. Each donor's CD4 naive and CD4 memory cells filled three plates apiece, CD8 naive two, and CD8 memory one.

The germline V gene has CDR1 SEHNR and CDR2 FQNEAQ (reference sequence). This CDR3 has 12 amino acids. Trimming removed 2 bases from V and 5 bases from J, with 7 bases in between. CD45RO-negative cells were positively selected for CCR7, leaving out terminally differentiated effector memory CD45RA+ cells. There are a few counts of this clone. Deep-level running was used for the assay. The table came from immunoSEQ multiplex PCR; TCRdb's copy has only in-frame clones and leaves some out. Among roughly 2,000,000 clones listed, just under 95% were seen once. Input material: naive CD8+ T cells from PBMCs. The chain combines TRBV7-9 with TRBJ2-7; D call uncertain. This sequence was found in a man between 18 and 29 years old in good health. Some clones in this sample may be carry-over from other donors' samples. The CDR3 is CASSLSEDEQYF. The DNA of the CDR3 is TGTGCCAGCAGCTTAAGTGAAGACGAGCAGTACTTC.